This T cell receptor beta chain was identified in a study of shared clonotypes between healthy human individuals. Overall study: The cohort had a couple of women and a few men, ages 18 to 49.

The donors were all Caucasian adults (living in Nashville, Tennessee). Every subset's genomic DNA went evenly onto several immunoSEQ plates. Data came from immunoSEQ multiplex PCR; TCRdb stores just in-frame clones and leaves some out. This table has almost 750,000 clones, just under 75% appearing once. Germline lookup yields CDR1 SGHVS and CDR2 FQNEAQ. Between the trimmed V and J ends, which lost 2 bases and 4 bases, there was a span of 23 bases. This CDR3 has 18 amino acids. Sequencing was carried out using memory CD4+ T cells sorted from blood. Described subset: CD45RA-negative fraction. This sequence originates from a woman between 25 and 40 years old in good health. The chain joins TRBV7-8 to TRBJ2-5, with a weak D call TRBD2 (7 bases). CDR3: CASSLQGGGGRLRETQYF. Here the CDR3 DNA reads TGTGCCAGCAGCTTACAGGGAGGGGGAGGGCGCCTCCGAGAGACCCAGTACTTC.